This T cell receptor (delta chain) derives from a study of gamma-delta T cells after stem cell transplantation. Judged by abundance, this clone is large. Other DNA sequences of this sample code for an identical CDR3. TCRdb made new clone calls on the RT-PCR reads using CATT. This sample has over a thousand delta-chain clones, with roughly 40% found just once. The sequence was collected from a human donor. It is not recorded whose cells these are; they may come from a transplant donor. The sequencing sample was made of gamma-delta T cells.

The DNA for the CDR3 is TGTGCCTGTGACACCCTCACTGGGGGATACGGGGCAGCACAACTCTTCTTT. It translates to CACDTLTGGYGAAQLFF. This chain uses TRDV2 with TRDJ2; 13 nucleotides match TRDD3. Germline values: CDR1 GEAIGNYY, CDR2 EKD. The J segment lost 6 bases and the V segment lost 0 bases, leaving 6 bases of the junction unmatched. The CDR3 extends over 17 amino acids.